This T cell receptor (beta chain) originates from a study of PD-1 blockade in mismatch repair-deficient tumors (dated by TCRdb to about 2017). Describing the broader study: Between September 2013 and 2016, the trial enrolled 86 consecutive patients with around twelve mismatch repair-deficient cancer types, every one of whom had been previously treated and was progressing. Tumor-associated T cell clones were tracked in the peripheral blood of patients responding to PD-1 blockade by deep sequencing of TCR CDR3 regions. General findings and caveats noted by the study authors: Clones residing in the tumor, which were often undetectable in blood before treatment, expanded quickly after pembrolizumab and then contracted, generally before radiologic responses.

Only a few counts were recorded for this clone. Its antigen has not been determined. No per-base quality is available; no much larger clone lies one base away. Mismatch repair deficiency was established in every enrolled patient by polymerase chain reaction or immunohistochemistry. TCR sequencing was performed for a few patients who responded to pembrolizumab therapy. Pembrolizumab PD-1 blockade was prospectively tested in advanced mismatch repair-deficient cancers, regardless of tissue of origin, in the phase II trial. Peripheral blood T cell samples were collected serially, before PD-1 blockade began and at several time points afterward. The timing of each blood sample was reported as weeks after the first dose of pembrolizumab. At the junction V is shortened by 0 bases and J by 4 bases, with 19 bases in between. The CDR3 goes from the cysteine to the phenylalanine over 18 residues. Only the CDR3 portion is preserved as DNA: 54 bases, with reading frame beginning at the first base. From the germline V gene, CDR1 is SGDLS and CDR2 is YYNGEE.

Receptor amplification or capture employed the immunoSEQ multiplex PCR assay. TCRdb took this table from immuneACCESS and kept in-frame rearrangements with V and J called. Such tables lack part of the clones; where checked against another copy, unresolved V genes explain under half of the gap, and the rest is unexplained. Across this sample there are around 52,000 clones, with 65% to 85% seen only once. About 8.1% of the sample rests with the top ten. The starting material was peripheral blood, obtained less than 21 weeks after starting pembrolizumab. The rearrangement joined TRBV9 to TRBJ2-2; D gene: possibly TRBD2, on 6 matching bases. The origin of this receptor is an adult with mismatch repair-deficient cancer. The CDR3 region: CASSVAGRRGGPTGELFF. The DNA sequence follows: TGTGCCAGCAGCGTAGCGGGGAGGAGGGGTGGGCCCACCGGGGAGCTGTTTTTT.